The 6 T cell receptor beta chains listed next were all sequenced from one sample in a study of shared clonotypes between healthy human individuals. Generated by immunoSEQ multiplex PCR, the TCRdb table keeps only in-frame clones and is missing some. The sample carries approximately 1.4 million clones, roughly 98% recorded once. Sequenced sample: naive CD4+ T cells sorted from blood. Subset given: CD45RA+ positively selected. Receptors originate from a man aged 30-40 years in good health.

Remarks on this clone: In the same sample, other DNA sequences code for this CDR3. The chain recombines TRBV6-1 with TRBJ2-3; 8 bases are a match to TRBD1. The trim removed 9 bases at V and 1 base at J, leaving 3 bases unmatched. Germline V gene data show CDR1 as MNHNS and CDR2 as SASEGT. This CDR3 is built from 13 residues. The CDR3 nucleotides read TGTGCCAGTCGGGGACAGGGCACAGATACGCAGTATTTT. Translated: CASRGQGTDTQYF.

The CDR3 sequence: CASSPGLARSTGELFF. The DNA of the CDR3 is TGTGCCAGCAGCCCGGGACTAGCAAGGTCCACCGGGGAGCTGTTTTTT. The J gene is TRBJ2-2, the V gene TRBV27; 9 bases line up with TRBD2. The V gene end was trimmed by 6 bases and the J gene end by 4 bases; junction bases not matched to a gene: 9. The germline V gene encodes CDR1 MNHEY and CDR2 SMNVEV (reference sequence). The CDR3 length is 16 residues.

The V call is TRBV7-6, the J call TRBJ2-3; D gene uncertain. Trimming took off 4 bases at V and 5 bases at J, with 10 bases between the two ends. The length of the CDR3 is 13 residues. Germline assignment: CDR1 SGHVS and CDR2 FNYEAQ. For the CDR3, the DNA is TGTGCCAGCAGCTCCAGATCAGAAGATACGCAGTATTTT. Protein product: CASSSRSEDTQYF.

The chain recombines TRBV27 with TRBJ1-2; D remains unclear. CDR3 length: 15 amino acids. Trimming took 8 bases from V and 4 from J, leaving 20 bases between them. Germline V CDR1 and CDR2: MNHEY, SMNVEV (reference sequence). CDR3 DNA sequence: TGTGCCAGCCGACGAGAGACTAGGTCCGCCTATGGCTACACCTTC. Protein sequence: CASRRETRSAYGYTF.

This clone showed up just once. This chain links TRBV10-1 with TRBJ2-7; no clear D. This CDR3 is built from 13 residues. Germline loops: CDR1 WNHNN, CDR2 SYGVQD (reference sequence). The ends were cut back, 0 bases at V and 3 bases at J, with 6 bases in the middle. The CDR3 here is CASSESTNYEQYF. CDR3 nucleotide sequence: TGCGCCAGCAGTGAGTCGACAAACTACGAGCAGTACTTC.

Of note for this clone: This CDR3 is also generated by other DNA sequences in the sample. CDR3: CASSLRRGGQLSSEQYF. The CDR3 nucleotides are TGTGCCAGCAGTCTGAGGCGAGGGGGACAGCTAAGTAGCGAGCAGTACTTC. The J gene is TRBJ2-7, the V gene TRBV2, with 7 bases lining up with TRBD1. Germline CDR1 reads SNHLY; CDR2 reads FYNNEI. Germline trimming cut 5 bases from V and 6 bases from J; bases unmatched to any gene: 19. The CDR3 runs 17 residues. The complete variable domain, with remaining parts taken from reference TRBV2 and TRBJ2-7, reads EPEVTQTPSHQVTQMGQEVILRCVPISNHLYFYWYRQILGQKVEFLVSFYNNEISEKSEIFDDQFSVERPDGSNFTLKIRSTKLEDSAMYFCASSLRRGGQLSSEQYFGPGTRLTVT.